The 13 T cell receptor beta chains below all came from one sample that was sequenced in a study of cytomegalovirus exposure and HLA in healthy donors. The PCR used 60 Vbeta and 13 Jbeta primers. Profiled with immunoSEQ multiplex PCR; TCRdb holds only in-frame clones, not every one. The profile shows about 160,000 clones, about two thirds of them singletons. The sequenced sample was PBMCs. These receptors were obtained from a woman aged 25 to 45 in good health and CMV-seronegative.

This clone has a single count. V is TRBV9 and J is TRBJ2-2; D ambiguous. Trimming took 6 bases from V and 0 from J, leaving 9 bases between them. CDR3 size: 14 residues. The V gene's germline CDR1 is SGDLS and CDR2 YYNGEE. The CDR3 sequence is CASNSQSNTGELFF. The CDR3 DNA reads TGTGCCAGCAATTCCCAATCGAACACCGGGGAGCTGTTTTTT.

This clone was detected only a few times. Other DNA sequences in the same sample also yield this CDR3. The chain uses TRBV2 and TRBJ2-2; D is perhaps TRBD2 (5 bases). This CDR3 has 13 residues. The germline V and J ends were trimmed by 5 bases and 2 bases, with 6 bases remaining between them. Per the germline V gene, CDR1 is SNHLY and CDR2 is FYNNEI. The CDR3 sequence: CASSPGNTGELFF. In nucleotides, the CDR3 is TGTGCCAGCAGTCCGGGAAACACCGGGGAGCTGTTTTTT.

The V gene is TRBV28, the J gene TRBJ1-2; D might be TRBD1 (5 bases). Germline CDR1 MDHEN, CDR2 SYDVKM. The CDR3 consists of 13 residues. Trimming removed 3 bases from V and 2 bases from J, with 7 bases in between. CDR3 nucleotide sequence: TGTGCCAGCAGTTTGGGGCGGAACTATGGCTACACCTTC. As protein: CASSLGRNYGYTF.

The chain employs TRBV5-5 and TRBJ1-4, with 9 bases fitting TRBD1. With V trimmed by 1 base and J by 7 bases, 2 bases remained unmatched. CDR1 is SGHKS and CDR2 is YYEKEE in the germline V gene (reference sequence). The CDR3 covers 14 residues. The chain's CDR3 is CASSLTGGAEKLFF. The DNA of the CDR3 is TGTGCCAGCAGCTTGACAGGGGGCGCTGAAAAACTGTTTTTT.

The V call is TRBV30, the J call TRBJ1-5; D gene unclear. Germline-derived CDR1 and CDR2 are GTSNPN and SVGIG (reference sequence). The CDR3 has 14 amino acids. V lost 2 bases and J lost 2, with 10 bases in between. CDR3 coding DNA: TGTGCCTGGAGTCGGGGAGTCGGCAATCAGCCCCAGCATTTT. Protein product: CAWSRGVGNQPQHF.

The chain couples TRBV29-1 to TRBJ2-7, with a possible D match to TRBD1 (6 bases). CDR1 and CDR2 from the germline V gene are SQVTM and ANQGSEA. The germline V and J ends were trimmed by 7 bases and 2 bases, with 15 bases remaining between them. This CDR3 has 13 residues. The CDR3 coding sequence is TGCAGCGCCGGACAGTCCTTGGCCTACGAGCAGTACTTC. It codes for CSAGQSLAYEQYF.

Note on this clone: The junction does not match germline at one end; this may be a read error. The rearrangement uses TRBV7-9 and TRBJ1-4; 9 bases agree with TRBD1. Per the germline V gene, CDR1 is SEHNR and CDR2 is FQNEAQ (reference sequence). The CDR3 consists of 14 residues. The CDR3 DNA reads as TGTTCCAGCAGCCCGGGACAGGGCGTTGAAAAACTGTTTTTT. Translating it yields CSSSPGQGVEKLFF.

This chain uses TRBV29-1 with TRBJ1-1; D gene unclear. Germline V lookup: CDR1 SQVTM, CDR2 ANQGSEA. Trimming pared 4 bases from V and 6 bases from J, leaving 15 bases between. The CDR3 is 13 amino acids. CDR3 residues: CSVVAPAAAEAFF. The CDR3 DNA is TGCAGCGTTGTAGCCCCAGCAGCCGCTGAAGCTTTCTTT. The full variable domain, completed using reference TRBV29-1 and TRBJ1-1, is SAVISQKPSRDICQRGTSLTIQCQVDSQVTMMFWYRQQPGQSLTLIATANQGSEATYESGFVIDKFPISRPNLTFSTLTVSNMSPEDSSIYLCSVVAPAAAEAFFGQGTRLTVV.

The J gene is TRBJ2-7, the V gene TRBV29-1; 7 bases map to TRBD2. This CDR3 spans 15 amino acids. Germline trimming cut 0 bases from V and 0 bases from J; bases unmatched to any gene: 5. CDR1 and CDR2 (germline): SQVTM, ANQGSEA. Here the CDR3 reads CSVEDGTSVSYEQYF. The CDR3 bases are TGCAGCGTTGAAGACGGAACTAGCGTCTCCTACGAGCAGTACTTC.

The CDR3 sequence: CASSQVALHEQYF. In nucleotides, the CDR3 is TGCGCCAGCAGCCAAGTGGCCCTCCACGAGCAGTACTTC. The chain is built from TRBV4-1 and TRBJ2-7; D not resolved. The CDR3 contains 13 residues. V was shortened by 1 base and J by 5 bases, with 9 bases between the two germline ends. The germline V gene has CDR1 MGHRA and CDR2 YSYEKL.

DNA for the CDR3: TGTGCCAGCGCACTACGGGGGGGTTGGACTGAAGCTTTCTTT. It codes for CASALRGGWTEAFF. This rearrangement joins TRBV6-6 to TRBJ1-1, with D maybe TRBD1 (5 bases). V lost 8 bases and J 5 bases, leaving 18 bases between the germline ends. Germline assignment: CDR1 MNHNY and CDR2 SVGAGI (reference sequence). This CDR3 comprises 14 residues.

This clone showed up just a few times. CDR3 in DNA: TGTGCCAGCAGTTTGCTCCCACCGGGACTAGCCCCTAATAAGGATGAGCAGTACTTC. This codes for CASSLLPPGLAPNKDEQYF. The rearrangement joins TRBV2 to TRBJ2-7; 9 bases line up with TRBD2. V was clipped by 5 bases and J by 7 bases; unmatched bases: 24. Germline CDR1 reads SNHLY; CDR2 reads FYNNEI. The CDR3 covers 19 residues.

This chain links TRBV27 with TRBJ1-2; no clear D. The length of the CDR3 is 13 residues. CDR1 and CDR2 (germline): MNHEY, SMNVEV (reference sequence). The V gene lost 6 bases and the J gene lost 8 bases, with 16 bases spanning the gap. The CDR3 DNA reads as TGTGCCAGCAGCGTATTAAGGACGGGGGGCTACACCTTC. Amino acid sequence: CASSVLRTGGYTF.